This record looks at one T cell receptor beta chain sequence and its context. This sample is drawn from a study of T-cell memory formation after mild COVID-19. On the study more broadly: Clusters were largely donor specific.

TCR alpha and TCR beta cDNA libraries carrying sample barcodes and UMIs came from 5'RACE with constant-segment primers. TCRdb ran MiXCR on the 5' RACE reads and lists one entry per CDR3 protein. The sample lists approximately 440,000 distinct CDR3 sequences; about 20% were seen once. The sample was PBMCs or a T cell subset sorted from them (not recorded which). The origin of this receptor is an adult woman who had mild COVID-19 (a few samples of this study predate the infection). Cell type and time point are not known.

CDR3 sequence reads: CASRLSGANQPQHF. As DNA, the CDR3 is TGTGCCAGCAGATTATCAGGGGCTAATCAGCCCCAGCATTTT. This chain connects TRBV25-1 to TRBJ1-5; D possibly corresponds to TRBD1 (6 bases). This CDR3 has 14 residues. Trimming removed 6 bases from V and 4 bases from J, with 13 bases in between. Germline CDR1 MGHDK, CDR2 SYGVNS.